A single sample gave rise to the 29 T cell receptor beta chains below, sequenced in a study of patients and donors after allogeneic stem cell transplantation. Each CDR3 protein gets one entry after TCRdb re-called the RT-PCR reads with MiXCR. The profile shows roughly 150,000 distinct CDR3 sequences, 20% to 25% of them singletons. Specimen: blood, either unsorted or a sorted T cell fraction (not recorded which). Every receptor here comes from a human donor who was either an allogeneic HSCT recipient or a stem cell or donor lymphocyte infusion donor (not recorded which). It is not recorded whose cells these are; they may come from a transplant donor.

This clonotype showed up just a few times. The J gene is TRBJ1-1, the V gene TRBV5-1; possible D gene TRBD1, 6 bases. CDR1 SGHRS and CDR2 YFSETQ come from the germline V gene. V dropped 2 bases and J dropped 3 bases, with 20 bases sitting between them. The CDR3 extends over 17 amino acids. CDR3 DNA sequence: TGCGCCAGCAGCTTCCGGGACGGACAGATTGGGTACACTGAAGCTTTCTTT. Translation: CASSFRDGQIGYTEAFF.

This clonotype was recorded a few times. This chain uses TRBV11-2 with TRBJ1-2; the D gene is possibly TRBD1 (5 bases). Germline V lookup: CDR1 SGHAT, CDR2 FQNNGV. The CDR3 spans 13 residues. The ends were cut back, 4 bases at V and 4 bases at J, with 10 bases in the middle. CDR3 in amino acids: CASSSRQLYGYTF. The CDR3, as DNA: TGTGCCAGCAGCTCTAGACAGCTCTATGGCTACACCTTC.

This clonotype was counted between two and nine times. This sequence joins TRBV7-9 and TRBJ2-5, with D uncertain. The CDR3 consists of 14 residues. Trimming left V 3 bases short and J 2 bases short, with 10 bases between. Per the germline V gene, CDR1 is SEHNR and CDR2 is FQNEAQ (reference sequence). CDR3 coding DNA: TGTGCCAGCAGCTTTGCAGCGAATCAAGAGACCCAGTACTTC. It translates to CASSFAANQETQYF.

V and J are TRBV4-1 and TRBJ1-4; no clear D. V was clipped by 3 bases and J by 7 bases, with 15 bases between them. Germline-derived CDR1 and CDR2 are MGHRA and YSYEKL. CDR3 length: 15 residues. CDR3 in amino acids: CASSQRVSSGEKLFF. CDR3 bases: TGCGCCAGCAGCCAGAGGGTGTCCTCTGGTGAAAAACTGTTTTTT.

This clonotype was counted at least ten times. The genes are TRBV7-2 and TRBJ1-1; D not resolved. Per germline, CDR1 SGHTA and CDR2 FQGNSA. V was trimmed by 5 bases and J by 10 bases, leaving 14 bases between them. This CDR3 is built from 12 residues. The CDR3 loop reads CASSPAYPRAFF. DNA for the CDR3: TGTGCCAGCAGCCCCGCCTACCCGCGAGCTTTCTTT.

The rearrangement uses TRBV7-2 and TRBJ1-1; D is ambiguous. Trimming took off 2 bases at V and 13 bases at J, with 14 bases between the two ends. The CDR3 is 12 residues long. CDR1 SGHTA and CDR2 FQGNSA come from the germline V gene. CDR3 sequence reads: CASSLYGQLGFF. In DNA form, the CDR3 reads TGTGCCAGCAGCTTATACGGTCAGCTTGGTTTCTTT.

This clonotype occurred a few times. The gene calls are TRBV28 and TRBJ1-1; D may be TRBD1 (6 bases). The CDR3 length is 13 residues. Germline V gives CDR1 MDHEN, CDR2 SYDVKM. V gave up 8 bases and J gave up 0 bases, with 10 bases separating them. The CDR3 protein is CASEGTMNTEAFF. For the CDR3, the DNA is TGTGCCAGCGAGGGGACAATGAACACTGAAGCTTTCTTT.

V and J are TRBV18 and TRBJ2-7; D unresolved. Trimming took 0 bases from V and 4 from J, leaving 7 bases between them. The V gene's germline CDR1 is KGHSH and CDR2 LQKENI. This CDR3 is built from 13 residues. The CDR3 DNA reads TGTGCCAGCTCACCACCGTTAGGGTACGAGCAGTACTTC. Its translation is CASSPPLGYEQYF.

A few counts support this clonotype. The V gene is TRBV5-1, the J gene TRBJ1-4; D remains unclear. With 0 bases removed from V and 5 bases from J, the gap between germline ends came to 8 bases. The CDR3 is 14 residues long. Per the germline V gene, CDR1 is SGHRS and CDR2 is YFSETQ. DNA for the CDR3: TGCGCCAGCAGCTTGGGGAGACTCAATGAAAAACTGTTTTTT. Protein sequence: CASSLGRLNEKLFF.

This clonotype was seen a single time. The J gene is TRBJ1-2, the V gene TRBV5-4; no clear D gene. Germline CDR1 is SGHNT and CDR2 is YYREEE (reference sequence). V lost 3 bases and J 8 bases, leaving 8 bases between the germline ends. The CDR3 spans 11 residues. The chain's CDR3 is CASSSTAGYTF. In DNA, the CDR3 is TGTGCCAGCAGCTCCACAGCGGGCTACACCTTC.

The chain recombines TRBV4-1 with TRBJ2-1, with TRBD2 matching 8 bases. The V segment lost 0 bases and the J segment 9 bases; nucleotides outside the gene matches: 7. The germline CDR1 and CDR2 sequences are MGHRA and YSYEKL. This CDR3 is 15 amino acids long. The DNA of the CDR3 is TGCGCCAGCAGCCAAGATCCGGGAGGGCCAGCTGAGCAGTTCTTC. Protein sequence: CASSQDPGGPAEQFF.

This chain connects TRBV20-1 to TRBJ1-1; possible D gene TRBD1, 5 bases. V dropped 4 bases and J dropped 1 base, with 10 bases sitting between them. The germline gives CDR1 DFQATT, CDR2 SNEGSKA (reference sequence). The CDR3 length is 13 residues. The CDR3 sequence is CSAKRGENTEAFF. The DNA of the CDR3 is TGCAGTGCTAAGCGGGGGGAGAACACTGAAGCTTTCTTT.

This clonotype showed up many times. V gene TRBV7-2 combines with J gene TRBJ1-1; 9 bases match TRBD1. Per the germline V gene, CDR1 is SGHTA and CDR2 is FQGNSA. The CDR3 has 18 amino acids. J gave up 1 base and V 3 bases, and 12 bases lay outside the gene matches. The CDR3 DNA follows: TGTGCCAGCAGCTTGCGCGGGACAGGGCCGGTTACGAACACTGAAGCTTTCTTT. The encoded protein is CASSLRGTGPVTNTEAFF.

The rearrangement uses TRBV4-1 and TRBJ1-2, with 7 positions matching TRBD1. This CDR3 is 14 amino acids long. Per germline, CDR1 MGHRA and CDR2 YSYEKL. Losses at the gene ends were 4 bases for V and 0 bases for J; bases not matched to a gene: 2. The CDR3 sequence is CASSLQGTNYGYTF. Here the CDR3 DNA reads TGCGCCAGCAGCCTACAGGGGACTAACTATGGCTACACCTTC.

This clonotype appeared a few times. The V and J genes are TRBV7-8 and TRBJ2-1, with D hard to call. Per germline, CDR1 SGHVS and CDR2 FQNEAQ. Trimming took 1 base from V and 0 from J, leaving 13 bases between them. This CDR3 is 17 amino acids long. The CDR3 protein is CASSLERLPFSYNEQFF. Written as DNA, the CDR3 is TGTGCCAGCAGCTTAGAGAGATTGCCCTTCTCCTACAATGAGCAGTTCTTC.

This clonotype was recorded a few times. The gene calls are TRBV5-6 and TRBJ1-6; TRBD1 matches at 9 bases. Germline assignment: CDR1 SGHDT and CDR2 YYEEEE. Losses at the gene ends were 0 bases for V and 9 bases for J; bases not matched to a gene: 7. The CDR3 is made up of 16 amino acids. Here the CDR3 reads CASSLARRQGVSPLHF. In DNA, the CDR3 is TGTGCCAGCAGCTTGGCTCGGCGACAGGGGGTTTCACCCCTCCACTTT.

This clonotype has a single count. The rearrangement uses TRBV19 and TRBJ2-4; D may be TRBD1 (6 bases). CDR1 LNHDA and CDR2 SQIVND come from the germline V gene (reference sequence). V was trimmed by 8 bases and J by 6 bases, leaving 23 bases between them. The CDR3 covers 16 residues. DNA for the CDR3: TGTGCCAGTCCTTGGGACGGAATCTTAGGGGGAAACATTCAGTACTTC. Its translation is CASPWDGILGGNIQYF. The complete variable domain, with remaining parts taken from reference TRBV19 and TRBJ2-4, reads DGGITQSPKYLFRKEGQNVTLSCEQNLNHDAMYWYRQDPGQGLRLIYYSQIVNDFQKGDIAEGYSVSREKKESFPLTVTSAQKNPTAFYLCASPWDGILGGNIQYFGAGTRLSVL.

The gene calls are TRBV24-1 and TRBJ2-1; D is ambiguous. This CDR3 is 15 amino acids long. Germline V lookup: CDR1 KGHDR, CDR2 SFDVKD. Trimming shortened V by 3 bases and J by 4 bases, and 12 bases separated the two germline ends. The CDR3 loop reads CATSDPRRGYNEQFF. CDR3 sequence (DNA): TGTGCCACCAGTGATCCTCGCCGAGGATACAATGAGCAGTTCTTC.

This clonotype was seen repeatedly, ten times or more. The rearrangement joins TRBV5-6 to TRBJ1-2; D ambiguous. V was cut by 4 bases and J by 8 bases, with 15 bases left in between. CDR1 is SGHDT and CDR2 is YYEEEE in the germline V gene. The CDR3 consists of 13 residues. Here the CDR3 DNA reads TGTGCCAGCAGCGGCCCGGACCCGGGAGGCTACACCTTC. It specifies CASSGPDPGGYTF.

CDR3 region: CASSKRGAPSNTEAFF. Written as DNA, the CDR3 is TGTGCCAGCAGCAAAAGGGGGGCGCCAAGTAACACTGAAGCTTTCTTT. This chain joins TRBV9 and TRBJ1-1; tentative D call: TRBD1 (6 bases). This CDR3 has 16 amino acids. From germline, CDR1 is SGDLS and CDR2 YYNGEE. The V gene lost 4 bases and the J gene lost 2 bases, with 18 bases spanning the gap.

This rearrangement joins TRBV7-8 to TRBJ2-1, with TRBD2 matching over 10 bases. This CDR3 region has 14 residues. Germline loops: CDR1 SGHVS, CDR2 FQNEAQ. Unmatched junction bases numbered 10, after V lost 6 bases and J lost 11 bases. The CDR3 region is CASRTRAGGRKQFF. CDR3 bases: TGTGCCAGCAGGACAAGAGCGGGAGGGCGGAAGCAGTTCTTC.

V and J are TRBV18 and TRBJ2-7; TRBD2 agrees at 7 bases. The germline V gene encodes CDR1 KGHSH and CDR2 LQKENI. V shed 3 bases and J 4 bases; nucleotides not matched to a gene: 6. The CDR3 loop spans 14 amino acids. DNA for the CDR3: TGTGCCAGCTCACCCACCTCGGGGGGTTACGAGCAGTACTTC. Amino acids: CASSPTSGGYEQYF.

This clonotype was picked up a small number of times. The V call is TRBV12-3 or TRBV12-4, the J call TRBJ2-3; TRBD2 matches at 7 bases. The CDR3 is made up of 15 amino acids. V lost 10 bases, J lost 1 base, and 11 bases stayed unmatched. The CDR3 coding sequence is TGTGCCACCCAGCCTAGCGGAAAGGGCACAGATACGCAGTATTTT. Encoded protein: CATQPSGKGTDTQYF.

This clonotype came up many times. The V and J genes are TRBV6-2 or TRBV6-3 and TRBJ1-5; D gene uncertain. Germline-derived CDR1 and CDR2 are MNHEY and SVGEGT. Deletions cut 3 bases from V and 5 bases from J, with 14 bases between. CDR3 length: 15 residues. CDR3 sequence: CASSYSAEPYQPQHF. The CDR3, as DNA: TGTGCCAGCAGTTATAGCGCAGAACCCTATCAGCCCCAGCATTTT.

This clonotype was counted only a few times. J is TRBJ1-2 and V is TRBV5-5; possible D gene TRBD1, 5 bases. Germline-derived CDR1 and CDR2 are SGHKS and YYEKEE (reference sequence). The ends were cut back, 1 base at V and 3 bases at J, with 10 bases in the middle. CDR3 length: 14 amino acids. CDR3: CASSLRQGDYGYTF. CDR3 bases: TGTGCCAGCAGCTTGCGTCAAGGGGACTATGGCTACACCTTC.

The CDR3 reads CASSQVRWETQYF. Here the CDR3 DNA reads TGTGCCAGCAGCCAAGTGAGATGGGAGACCCAGTACTTC. The rearrangement links TRBV14 to TRBJ2-5; D call uncertain. The CDR3 consists of 13 residues. V was clipped by 1 base and J by 5 bases, with 8 bases between them. Germline V gives CDR1 SGHDN, CDR2 FVKESK.

This chain uses TRBV6-6 with TRBJ1-3; 7 nucleotides match TRBD1. Germline V gene lookup returns CDR1 MNHNY and CDR2 SVGAGI (reference sequence). The CDR3 is 11 amino acids. Losses at the gene ends were 7 bases for V and 15 bases for J; bases not matched to a gene: 9. The CDR3 reads CASKVRGRQYF. Here the CDR3 DNA reads TGTGCCAGCAAAGTTAGGGGGCGACAATATTTT.

The chain employs TRBV7-6 and TRBJ2-3, with TRBD1 matching 10 bases. Germline V gene data show CDR1 as SGHVS and CDR2 as FNYEAQ. The CDR3 totals 14 residues. Trimming removed 5 bases from V and 3 bases from J; junction bases left unmatched: 2. CDR3 amino acids: CASSGTGETDTQYF. The CDR3 DNA reads TGTGCCAGCAGCGGGACAGGGGAAACAGATACGCAGTATTTT.

This clonotype has more than one count but fewer than ten. The chain joins TRBV20-1 to TRBJ1-6, with D unclear. Germline lookup yields CDR1 DFQATT and CDR2 SNEGSKA (reference sequence). The V and J ends lost 2 bases and 4 bases respectively, with 18 bases between them. The CDR3 contains 17 residues. CDR3 DNA: TGCAGTGCTAGAACCACTCAAGAACCACTATATAATTCACCCCTCCACTTT. Protein: CSARTTQEPLYNSPLHF.